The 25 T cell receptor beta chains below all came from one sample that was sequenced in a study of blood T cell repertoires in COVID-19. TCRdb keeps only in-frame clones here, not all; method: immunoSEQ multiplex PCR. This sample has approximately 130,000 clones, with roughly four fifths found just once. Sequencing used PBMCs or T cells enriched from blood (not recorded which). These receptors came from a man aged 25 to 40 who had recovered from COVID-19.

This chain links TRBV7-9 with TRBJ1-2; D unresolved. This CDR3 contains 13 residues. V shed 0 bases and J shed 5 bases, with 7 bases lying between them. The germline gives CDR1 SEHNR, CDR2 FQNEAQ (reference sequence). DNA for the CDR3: TGTGCCAGCAGCTTAGCATCGGGATATGGCTACACCTTC. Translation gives CASSLASGYGYTF.

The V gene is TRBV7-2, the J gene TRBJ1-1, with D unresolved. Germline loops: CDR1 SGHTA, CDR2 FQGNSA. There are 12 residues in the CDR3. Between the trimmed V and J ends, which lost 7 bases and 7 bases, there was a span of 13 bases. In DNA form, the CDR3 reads TGTGCCAGCATCAGGTTGCAGGTTGAAGCTTTCTTT. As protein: CASIRLQVEAFF.

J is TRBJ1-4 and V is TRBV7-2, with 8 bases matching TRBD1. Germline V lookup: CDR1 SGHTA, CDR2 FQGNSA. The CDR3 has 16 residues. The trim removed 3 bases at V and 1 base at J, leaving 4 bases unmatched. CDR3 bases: TGTGCCAGCAGCTTGGACAGGGAGGGAACTAATGAAAAACTGTTTTTT. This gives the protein CASSLDREGTNEKLFF.

The CDR3 is CSASLGGGEQFF. CDR3 DNA: TGCAGTGCTAGTCTTGGTGGCGGTGAGCAGTTCTTC. The chain combines TRBV20-1 with TRBJ2-1; D is undetermined. Trimming shortened V by 3 bases and J by 9 bases, and 12 bases separated the two germline ends. CDR1 is DFQATT and CDR2 is SNEGSKA in the germline V gene (reference sequence). The CDR3 consists of 12 residues.

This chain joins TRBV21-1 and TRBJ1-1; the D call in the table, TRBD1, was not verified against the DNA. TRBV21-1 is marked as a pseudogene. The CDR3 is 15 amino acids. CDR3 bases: TGTGCCAGCAGCAAAAGGACAGCCTTGAACACTGAAGCTTTCTTT. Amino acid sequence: CASSKRTALNTEAFF.

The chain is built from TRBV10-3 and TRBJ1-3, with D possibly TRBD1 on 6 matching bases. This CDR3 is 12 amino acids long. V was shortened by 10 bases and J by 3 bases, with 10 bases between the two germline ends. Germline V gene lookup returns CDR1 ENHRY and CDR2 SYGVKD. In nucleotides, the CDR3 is TGTGCCACAGAACAGGGTGGAAACACCATATATTTT. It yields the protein CATEQGGNTIYF.

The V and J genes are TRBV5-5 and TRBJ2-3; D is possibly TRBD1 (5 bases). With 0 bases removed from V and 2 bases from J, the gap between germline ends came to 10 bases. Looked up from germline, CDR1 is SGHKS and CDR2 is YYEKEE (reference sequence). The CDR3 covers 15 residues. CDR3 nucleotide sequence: TGTGCCAGCAGCTTGGGACAGTTATACACAGATACGCAGTATTTT. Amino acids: CASSLGQLYTDTQYF. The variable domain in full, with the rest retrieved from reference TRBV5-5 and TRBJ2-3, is DAGVTQSPTHLIKTRGQQVTLRCSPISGHKSVSWYQQVLGQGPQFIFQYYEKEERGRGNFPDRFSARQFPNYSSELNVNALLLGDSALYLCASSLGQLYTDTQYFGPGTRLTVL.

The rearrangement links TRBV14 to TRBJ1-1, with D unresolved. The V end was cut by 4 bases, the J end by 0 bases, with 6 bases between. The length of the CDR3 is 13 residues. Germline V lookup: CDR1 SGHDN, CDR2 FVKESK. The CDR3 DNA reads TGTGCCAGCAGCCTCACACTGAACACTGAAGCTTTCTTT. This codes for CASSLTLNTEAFF.

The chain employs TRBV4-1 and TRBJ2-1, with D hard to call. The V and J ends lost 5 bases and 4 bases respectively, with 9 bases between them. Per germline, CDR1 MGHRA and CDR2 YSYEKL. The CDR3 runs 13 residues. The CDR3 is CASSSLRYNEQFF. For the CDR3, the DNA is TGCGCCAGCAGCTCTCTAAGATACAATGAGCAGTTCTTC.

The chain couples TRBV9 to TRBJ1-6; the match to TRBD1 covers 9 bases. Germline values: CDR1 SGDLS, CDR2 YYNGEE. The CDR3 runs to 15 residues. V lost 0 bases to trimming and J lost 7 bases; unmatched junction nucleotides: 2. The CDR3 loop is CASSVEGTGNSPLHF. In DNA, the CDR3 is TGTGCCAGCAGCGTAGAAGGGACAGGGAATTCACCCCTCCACTTT. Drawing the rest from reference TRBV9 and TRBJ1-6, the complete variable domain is DSGVTQTPKHLITATGQRVTLRCSPRSGDLSVYWYQQSLDQGLQFLIQYYNGEERAKGNILERFSAQQFPDLHSELNLSSLELGDSALYFCASSVEGTGNSPLHFGNGTRLTVT.

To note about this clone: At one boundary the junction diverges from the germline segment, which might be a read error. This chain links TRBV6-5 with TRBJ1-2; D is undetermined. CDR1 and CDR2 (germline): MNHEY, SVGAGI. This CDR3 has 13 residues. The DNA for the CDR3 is TGTGCGAGCAACCAATGGAGCTCGTATGGCTACACCTTC. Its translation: CASNQWSSYGYTF.

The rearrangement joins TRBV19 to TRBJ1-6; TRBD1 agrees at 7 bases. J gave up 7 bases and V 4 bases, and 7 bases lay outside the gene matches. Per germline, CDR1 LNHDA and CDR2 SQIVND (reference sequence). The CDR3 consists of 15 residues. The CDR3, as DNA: TGTGCCAGTAGTACCGGGACAGCACAGAATTCACCCCTCCACTTT. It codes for CASSTGTAQNSPLHF.

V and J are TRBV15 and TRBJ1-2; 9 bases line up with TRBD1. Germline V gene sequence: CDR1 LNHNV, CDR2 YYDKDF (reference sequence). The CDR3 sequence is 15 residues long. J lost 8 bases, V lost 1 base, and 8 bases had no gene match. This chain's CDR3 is CATSRGQQGAEGYTF. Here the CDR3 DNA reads TGTGCCACCAGCAGAGGCCAACAGGGGGCGGAAGGCTACACCTTC.

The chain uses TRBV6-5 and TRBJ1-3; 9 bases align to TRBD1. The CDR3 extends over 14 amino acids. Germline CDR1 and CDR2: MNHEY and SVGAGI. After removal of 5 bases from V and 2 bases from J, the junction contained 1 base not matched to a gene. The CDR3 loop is CASSRTGAGNTIYF. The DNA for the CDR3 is TGTGCCAGCAGTCGGACAGGGGCTGGAAACACCATATATTTT.

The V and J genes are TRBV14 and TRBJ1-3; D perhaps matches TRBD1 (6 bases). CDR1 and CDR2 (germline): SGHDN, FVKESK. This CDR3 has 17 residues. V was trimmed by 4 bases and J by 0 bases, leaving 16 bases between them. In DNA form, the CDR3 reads TGTGCCAGCAGCCCTCCTGGACAGCCATCCTCTGGAAACACCATATATTTT. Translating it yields CASSPPGQPSSGNTIYF.

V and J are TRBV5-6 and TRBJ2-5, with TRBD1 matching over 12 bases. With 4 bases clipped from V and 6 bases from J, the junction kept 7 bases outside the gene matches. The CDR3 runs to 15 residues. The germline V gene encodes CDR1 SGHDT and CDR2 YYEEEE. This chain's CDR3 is CASSPGTGGAKTQYF. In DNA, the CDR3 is TGTGCCAGCAGCCCCGGGACAGGGGGCGCAAAGACCCAGTACTTC. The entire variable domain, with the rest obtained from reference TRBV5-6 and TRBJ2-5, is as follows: DAGVTQSPTHLIKTRGQQVTLRCSPKSGHDTVSWYQQALGQGPQFIFQYYEEEERQRGNFPDRFSGHQFPNYSSELNVNALLLGDSALYLCASSPGTGGAKTQYFGPGTRLLVL.

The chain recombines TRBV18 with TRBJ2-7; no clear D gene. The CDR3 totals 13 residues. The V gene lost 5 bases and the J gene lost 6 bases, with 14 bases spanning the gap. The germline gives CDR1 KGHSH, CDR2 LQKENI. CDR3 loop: CASSVYGLREQYF. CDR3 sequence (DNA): TGTGCCAGCTCAGTATATGGTTTGCGCGAGCAGTACTTC.

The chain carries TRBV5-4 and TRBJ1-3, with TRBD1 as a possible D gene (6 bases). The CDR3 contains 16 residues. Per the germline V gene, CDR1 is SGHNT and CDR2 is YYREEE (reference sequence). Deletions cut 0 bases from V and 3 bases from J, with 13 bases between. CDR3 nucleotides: TGTGCCAGCAGCTTGGTGGGGGCTGGTGTTGGAAACACCATATATTTT. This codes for CASSLVGAGVGNTIYF. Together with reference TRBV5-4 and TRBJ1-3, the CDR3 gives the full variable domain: ETGVTQSPTHLIKTRGQQVTLRCSSQSGHNTVSWYQQALGQGPQFIFQYYREEENGRGNFPPRFSGLQFPNYSSELNVNALELDDSALYLCASSLVGAGVGNTIYFGEGSWLTVV.

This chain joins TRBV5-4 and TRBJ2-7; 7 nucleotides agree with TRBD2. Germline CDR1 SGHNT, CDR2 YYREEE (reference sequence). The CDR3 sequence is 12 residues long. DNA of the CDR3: TGTGCCAGCAGCTGGGGGTCTAGCGGTCTACAGGTC. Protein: CASSWGSSGLQV.

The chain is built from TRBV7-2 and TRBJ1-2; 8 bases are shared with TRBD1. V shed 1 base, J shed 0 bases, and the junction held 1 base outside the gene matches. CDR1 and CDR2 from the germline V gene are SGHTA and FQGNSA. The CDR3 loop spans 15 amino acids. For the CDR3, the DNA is TGTGCCAGCAGCTTAGAGACAGGGGCTAACTATGGCTACACCTTC. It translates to CASSLETGANYGYTF.

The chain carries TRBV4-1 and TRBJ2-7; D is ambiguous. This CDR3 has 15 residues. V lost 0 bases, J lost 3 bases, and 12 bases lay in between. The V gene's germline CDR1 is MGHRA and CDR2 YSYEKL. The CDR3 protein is CASSQEEKVGYEQYF. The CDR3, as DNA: TGCGCCAGCAGCCAAGAGGAGAAGGTGGGCTACGAGCAGTACTTC.

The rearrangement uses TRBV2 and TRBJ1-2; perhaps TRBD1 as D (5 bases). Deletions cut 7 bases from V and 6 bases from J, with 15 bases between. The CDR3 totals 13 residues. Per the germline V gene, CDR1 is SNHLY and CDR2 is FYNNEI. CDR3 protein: CASTGEGTHGYTF. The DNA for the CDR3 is TGTGCCAGCACCGGAGAGGGGACTCATGGCTACACCTTC. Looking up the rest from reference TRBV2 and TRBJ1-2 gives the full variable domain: EPEVTQTPSHQVTQMGQEVILRCVPISNHLYFYWYRQILGQKVEFLVSFYNNEISEKSEIFDDQFSVERPDGSNFTLKIRSTKLEDSAMYFCASTGEGTHGYTFGSGTRLTVV.

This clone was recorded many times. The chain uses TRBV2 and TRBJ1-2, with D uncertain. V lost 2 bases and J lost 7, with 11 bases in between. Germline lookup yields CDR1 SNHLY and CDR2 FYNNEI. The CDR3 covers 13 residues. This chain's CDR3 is CASSESVSRGYTF. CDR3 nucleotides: TGTGCCAGCAGTGAATCGGTATCTCGTGGCTACACCTTC.

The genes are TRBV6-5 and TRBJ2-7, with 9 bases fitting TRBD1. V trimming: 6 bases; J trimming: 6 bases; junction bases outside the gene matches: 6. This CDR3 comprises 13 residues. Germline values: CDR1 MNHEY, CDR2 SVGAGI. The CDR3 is CASRVTGGVEQYV. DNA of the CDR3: TGTGCCAGCAGGGTTACAGGGGGCGTCGAGCAGTACGTC.

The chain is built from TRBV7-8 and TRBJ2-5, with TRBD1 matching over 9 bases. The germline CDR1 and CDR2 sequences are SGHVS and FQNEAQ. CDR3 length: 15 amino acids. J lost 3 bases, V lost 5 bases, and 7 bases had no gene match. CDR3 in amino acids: CASSLQGAQKETQYF. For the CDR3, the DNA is TGTGCCAGCAGCCTACAGGGGGCGCAGAAAGAGACCCAGTACTTC.